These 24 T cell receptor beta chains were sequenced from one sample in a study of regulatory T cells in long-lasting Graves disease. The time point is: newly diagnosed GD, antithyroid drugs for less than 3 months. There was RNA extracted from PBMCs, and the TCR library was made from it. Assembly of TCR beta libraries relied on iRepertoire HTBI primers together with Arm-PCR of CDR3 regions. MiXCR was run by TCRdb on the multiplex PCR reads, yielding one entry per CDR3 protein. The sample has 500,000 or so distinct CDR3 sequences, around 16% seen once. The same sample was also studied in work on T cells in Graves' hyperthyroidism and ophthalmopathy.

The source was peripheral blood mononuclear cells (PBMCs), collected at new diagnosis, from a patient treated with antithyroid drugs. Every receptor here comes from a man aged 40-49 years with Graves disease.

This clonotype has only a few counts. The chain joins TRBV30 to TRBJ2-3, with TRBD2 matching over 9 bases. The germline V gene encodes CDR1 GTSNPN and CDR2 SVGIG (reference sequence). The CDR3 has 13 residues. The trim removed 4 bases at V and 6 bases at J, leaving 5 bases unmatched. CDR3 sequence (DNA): TGTGCCTGGACTAGCGGGAACGGTGATACGCAGTATTTT. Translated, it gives CAWTSGNGDTQYF.

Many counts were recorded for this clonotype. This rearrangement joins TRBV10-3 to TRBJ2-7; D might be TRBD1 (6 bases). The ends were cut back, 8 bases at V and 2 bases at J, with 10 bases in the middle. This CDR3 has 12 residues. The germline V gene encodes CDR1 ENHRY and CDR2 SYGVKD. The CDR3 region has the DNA TGTGCCATCGGGGGCCTTACCTACGAGCAGTACTTC. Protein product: CAIGGLTYEQYF.

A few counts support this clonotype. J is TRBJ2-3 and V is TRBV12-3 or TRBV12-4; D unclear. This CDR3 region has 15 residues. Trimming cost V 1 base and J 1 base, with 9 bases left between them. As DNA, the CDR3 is TGTGCCAGCAGTTTAGGTGTGTTGGGCACAGATACGCAGTATTTT. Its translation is CASSLGVLGTDTQYF.

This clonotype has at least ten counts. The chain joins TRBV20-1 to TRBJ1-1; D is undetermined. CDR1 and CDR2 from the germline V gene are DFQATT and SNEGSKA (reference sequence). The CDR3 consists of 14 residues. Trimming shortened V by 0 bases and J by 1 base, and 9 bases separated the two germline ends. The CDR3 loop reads CSARDQRGNTEAFF. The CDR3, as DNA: TGCAGTGCTAGAGATCAGCGGGGGAACACTGAAGCTTTCTTT.

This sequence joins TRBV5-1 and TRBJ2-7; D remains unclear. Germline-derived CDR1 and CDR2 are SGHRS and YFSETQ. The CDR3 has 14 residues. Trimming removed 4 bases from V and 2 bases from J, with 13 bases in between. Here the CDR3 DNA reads TGCGCCAGCAGCCGAGAACTAATAGCCTACGAGCAGTACTTC. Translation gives CASSRELIAYEQYF.

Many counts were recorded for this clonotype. The CDR3 DNA sequence: TGTGCCAGCAGCTCGGCGGGACTAGGAGTGCAGTACTTC. As protein: CASSSAGLGVQYF. This chain uses TRBV7-8 with TRBJ2-7, with 8 positions matching TRBD2. The germline V gene encodes CDR1 SGHVS and CDR2 FQNEAQ. The CDR3 is 13 residues long. V lost 4 bases, J lost 9 bases, and 8 bases stayed unmatched.

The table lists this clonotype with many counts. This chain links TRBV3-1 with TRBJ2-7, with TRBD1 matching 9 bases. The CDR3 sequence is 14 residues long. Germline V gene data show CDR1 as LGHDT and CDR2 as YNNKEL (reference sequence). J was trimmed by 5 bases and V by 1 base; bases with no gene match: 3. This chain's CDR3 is CASSQVGQGHEQYF. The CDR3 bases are TGTGCCAGCAGCCAAGTGGGACAGGGCCACGAGCAGTACTTC.

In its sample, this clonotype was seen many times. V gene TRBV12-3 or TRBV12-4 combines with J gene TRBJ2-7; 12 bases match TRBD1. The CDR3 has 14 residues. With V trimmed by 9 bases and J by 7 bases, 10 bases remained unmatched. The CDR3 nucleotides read TGTGCCAGTAAGGCCGGGACAGGGGGCGGTGAGCAGTACTTC. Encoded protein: CASKAGTGGGEQYF.

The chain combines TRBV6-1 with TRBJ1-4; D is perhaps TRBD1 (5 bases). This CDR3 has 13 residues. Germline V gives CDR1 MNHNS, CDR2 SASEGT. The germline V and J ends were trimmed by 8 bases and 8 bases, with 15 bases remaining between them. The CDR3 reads CASHVGEEEKLFF. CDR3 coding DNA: TGTGCCAGCCACGTGGGGGAAGAAGAAAAACTGTTTTTT.

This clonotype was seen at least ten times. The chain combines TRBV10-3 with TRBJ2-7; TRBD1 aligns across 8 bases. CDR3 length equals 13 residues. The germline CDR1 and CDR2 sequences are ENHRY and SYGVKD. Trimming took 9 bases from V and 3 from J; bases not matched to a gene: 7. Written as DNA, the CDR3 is TGTGCCATGTGGTCGGGACAGGACTACGAGCAGTACTTC. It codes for CAMWSGQDYEQYF.

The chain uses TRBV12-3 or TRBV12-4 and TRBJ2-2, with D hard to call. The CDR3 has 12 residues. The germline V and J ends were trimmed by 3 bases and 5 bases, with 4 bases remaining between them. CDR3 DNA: TGTGCCAGCAGTTTTTGGACCGGGGAGCTGTTTTTT. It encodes CASSFWTGELFF.

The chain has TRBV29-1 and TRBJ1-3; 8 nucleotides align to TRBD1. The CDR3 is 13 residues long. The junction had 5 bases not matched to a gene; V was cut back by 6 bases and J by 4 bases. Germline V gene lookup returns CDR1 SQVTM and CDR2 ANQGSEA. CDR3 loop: CSVAGQVGNTIYF. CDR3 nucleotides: TGCAGCGTCGCGGGACAGGTGGGAAACACCATATATTTT.

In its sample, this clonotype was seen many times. The CDR3 bases are TGCAGCGTTGGAGCGGGAGTGCTCTACAATGAGCAGTTCTTC. Translated, it gives CSVGAGVLYNEQFF. The chain recombines TRBV29-1 with TRBJ2-1, with 8 bases identical to TRBD2. Germline V gives CDR1 SQVTM, CDR2 ANQGSEA. This CDR3 comprises 14 residues. Unmatched junction bases numbered 5, after V lost 4 bases and J lost 3 bases.

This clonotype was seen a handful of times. CDR3 amino acids: CASSQHRGPTLVDEQFF. The CDR3 DNA sequence: TGTGCCAGCAGCCAACACCGGGGGCCCACACTAGTCGATGAGCAGTTCTTC. This chain connects TRBV3-1 to TRBJ2-1; D may correspond to TRBD1 or TRBD2 (6 bases each). The CDR3 is 17 amino acids. CDR1 LGHDT and CDR2 YNNKEL come from the germline V gene (reference sequence). Trimming left V 2 bases short and J 8 bases short, with 22 bases between.

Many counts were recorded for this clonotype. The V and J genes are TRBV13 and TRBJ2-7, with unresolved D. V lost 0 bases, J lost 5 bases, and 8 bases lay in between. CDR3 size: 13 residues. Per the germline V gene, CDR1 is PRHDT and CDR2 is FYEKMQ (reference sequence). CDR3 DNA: TGTGCCAGCAGCTTAGGTTCGAGAAACGAGCAGTACTTC. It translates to CASSLGSRNEQYF.

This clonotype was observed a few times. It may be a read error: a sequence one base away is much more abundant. The CDR3 DNA reads TGTGCCAGCGGACCAGGTGGCGGGGCCTTAAGTGAGCAGCTCTTC. Its protein product is CASGPGGGALSEQLF. The V call is TRBV2, the J call TRBJ2-1, with D tentatively TRBD2 (6 bases). Germline loops: CDR1 SNHLY, CDR2 FYNNEI. The CDR3 consists of 15 residues. The whole variable domain, filled in from reference TRBV2 and TRBJ2-1, reads EPEVTQTPSHQVTQMGQEVILRCVPISNHLYFYWYRQILGQKVEFLVSFYNNEISEKSEIFDDQFSVERPDGSNFTLKIRSTKLEDSAMYFCASGPGGGALSEQLFGPGTRLTVL.

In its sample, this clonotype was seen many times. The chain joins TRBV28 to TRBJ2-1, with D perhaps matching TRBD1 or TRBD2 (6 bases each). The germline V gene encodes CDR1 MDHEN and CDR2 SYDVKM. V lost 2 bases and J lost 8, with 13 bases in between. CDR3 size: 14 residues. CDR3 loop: CASSLGGREDEQFF. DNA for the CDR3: TGTGCCAGCAGTTTAGGGGGGCGCGAAGATGAGCAGTTCTTC.

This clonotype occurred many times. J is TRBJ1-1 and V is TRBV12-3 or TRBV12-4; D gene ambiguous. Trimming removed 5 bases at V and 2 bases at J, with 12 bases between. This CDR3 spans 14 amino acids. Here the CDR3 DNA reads TGTGCCAGCAGTCTAAGGGTAGGAAACACTGAAGCTTTCTTT. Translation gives CASSLRVGNTEAFF.

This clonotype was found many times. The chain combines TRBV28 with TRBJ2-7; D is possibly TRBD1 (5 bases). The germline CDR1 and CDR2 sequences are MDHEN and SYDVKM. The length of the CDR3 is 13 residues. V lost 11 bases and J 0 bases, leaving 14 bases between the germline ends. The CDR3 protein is CASNGAPSYEQYF. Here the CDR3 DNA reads TGTGCCTCGAATGGGGCACCCTCCTACGAGCAGTACTTC.

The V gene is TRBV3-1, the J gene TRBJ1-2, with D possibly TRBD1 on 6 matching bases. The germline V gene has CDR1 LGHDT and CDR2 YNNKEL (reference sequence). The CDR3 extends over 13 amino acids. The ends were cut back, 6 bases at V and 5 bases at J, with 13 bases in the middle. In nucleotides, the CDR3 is TGTGCCAGCAGACGAGGACAGACTTATGGCTACACCTTC. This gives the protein CASRRGQTYGYTF.

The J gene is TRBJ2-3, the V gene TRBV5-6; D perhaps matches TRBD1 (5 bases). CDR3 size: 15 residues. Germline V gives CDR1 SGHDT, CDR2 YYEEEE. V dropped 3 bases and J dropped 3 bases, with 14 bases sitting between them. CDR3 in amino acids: CASSYLGAGTDTQYF. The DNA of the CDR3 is TGTGCCAGCAGCTACCTAGGGGCCGGGACAGATACGCAGTATTTT.

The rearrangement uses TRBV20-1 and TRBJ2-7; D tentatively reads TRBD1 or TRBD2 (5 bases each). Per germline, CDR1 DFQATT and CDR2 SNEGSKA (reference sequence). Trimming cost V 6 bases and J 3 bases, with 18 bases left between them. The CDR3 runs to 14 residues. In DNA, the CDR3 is TGCAGTGCCAAATTGGGGGAATCGTTCTACGAGCAGTACTTC. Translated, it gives CSAKLGESFYEQYF.

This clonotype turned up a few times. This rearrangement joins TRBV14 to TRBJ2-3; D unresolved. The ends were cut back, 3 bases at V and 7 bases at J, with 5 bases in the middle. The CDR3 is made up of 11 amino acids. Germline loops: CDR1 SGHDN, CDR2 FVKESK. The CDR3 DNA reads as TGTGCCAGCAGCCAGTCCAATACGCAGTATTTT. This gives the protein CASSQSNTQYF.

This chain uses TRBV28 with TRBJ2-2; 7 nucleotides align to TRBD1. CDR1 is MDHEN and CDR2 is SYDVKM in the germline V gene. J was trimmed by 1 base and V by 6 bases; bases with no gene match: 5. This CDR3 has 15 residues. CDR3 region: CASRAGTENTGELFF. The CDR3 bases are TGTGCCAGCAGAGCCGGGACAGAGAACACCGGGGAGCTGTTTTTT.